This T cell receptor beta chain was identified in a study of T-cell memory formation after mild COVID-19. This clonotype was picked up a small number of times. Its antigen is currently unknown. A 5'RACE reaction primed in the constant segment made cDNA libraries of TCR alpha and TCR beta, and these carried sample barcodes and UMIs. TCRdb independently ran MiXCR on the 5' RACE reads; one entry per CDR3 protein. Here the sample spans some 65,000 distinct CDR3 sequences, approximately 15% being singletons. CDR3 length equals 14 residues. Deletions cut 3 bases from V and 3 bases from J, with 12 bases between. Germline CDR1 WSHSY, CDR2 SAAADI. Study results and limitations: Memory sampled before infection contained some responding clones, suggesting cross-reactive memory joined.

The specimen was PBMCs or a T cell subset sorted from them (not recorded which). This sequence originates from an adult woman who had mild COVID-19 (a few samples of this study predate the infection). Cell type and time point are not known. The chain joins TRBV10-2 to TRBJ2-7; D is uncertain. The CDR3 is CASSESWQNYEQYF. The CDR3 bases are TGCGCCAGCAGTGAATCTTGGCAGAACTACGAGCAGTACTTC.